Given below is one TCR beta chain in context. Its matching antigen is unknown. The data derive from a study of lymphopenia after photon versus proton radiotherapy. Study findings and constraints: Larger post-nadir TCR diversity loss correlated inversely with survival in deceased patients. Authors raise, but do not show, better survival with proton therapy. After the lymphocyte nadir, photon-treated repertoires showed oligoclonal expansion, especially of CD8+ Temra cells. Relative stability marked proton patients; photon patients lost diversity and naive cells.

Assay: immunoSEQ multiplex PCR; the TCRdb copy retains only in-frame clones and omits some. Here the sample spans approximately 65,000 clones, 87% being singletons. The CDR3 spans 14 residues. V was cut by 4 bases and J by 4 bases, with 11 bases left in between. Germline values: CDR1 MGHDK, CDR2 SYGVNS. The sequence came from an elderly man with esophageal cancer. Sample: peripheral blood, taken from a patient treated with proton-based radiotherapy. The gene calls are TRBV25-1 and TRBJ2-1; D possibly corresponds to TRBD1 (6 bases). CDR3 sequence reads: CASSGDRLYNEQFF. The CDR3 coding sequence is TGTGCCAGCAGTGGAGACAGGCTTTACAATGAGCAGTTCTTC.